This T cell receptor beta chain was identified during a study of human T cells and chemical hapten exposure. General study findings and limits: Counts of TCRs expanded at PT1 correlated positively with patch test score.

The CDR3 runs 16 residues. V lost 4 bases and J lost 5; bases outside the gene matches: 8. At least ten counts were recorded for this clonotype. The antigen is not known. TCRdb ran MiXCR on the RACE reads and lists one entry per CDR3 protein. The top ten clones hold about 6.5% of a sample with 35,000 to 50,000 distinct CDR3 sequences, roughly a tenth of them seen once. Time point given: pre-sensitization, week 0. Documented treatment: therapeutic diphenylcyclopropenone sensitization with weekly scalp DPC. Blood draws came first, before each patch test. Suited to DPC and affected by alopecia, the donors ranged from 18 to 70 years old.

Here the sequenced sample was whole blood, taken in connection with sensitization to the hapten diphenylcyclopropenone (DPC). V gene TRBV12-3 or TRBV12-4 combines with J gene TRBJ2-5; 12 nucleotides agree with TRBD2. This clonotype was sampled from a man in his thirties or forties with alopecia areata. Some clones in this sample may be carry-over from other donors' samples. CDR3 sequence: CASSSIPSGRAETQYF. CDR3 coding DNA: TGTGCCAGCAGTTCCATACCTAGCGGGAGGGCCGAGACCCAGTACTTC.